Presented here are 19 T cell receptor beta chains from one specimen sequenced in a study of cytomegalovirus exposure and HLA in healthy donors. 60 Vbeta and 13 Jbeta primers were used in PCR. This table comes from immunoSEQ multiplex PCR, and its TCRdb copy is limited to in-frame clones, with some not included. The sample includes 180,000 or so clones, roughly a tenth of them seen just once. The source material was PBMCs. Source of these receptors: a woman aged 25 to 45 in good health and CMV-seropositive.

A few counts support this clone. The chain combines TRBV9 with TRBJ2-7; TRBD2 matches at 9 bases. The V gene's germline CDR1 is SGDLS and CDR2 YYNGEE. V was pared by 3 bases and J by 4 bases, with 8 bases of the junction left unmatched. This CDR3 has 15 residues. CDR3 nucleotide sequence: TGTGCCAGCAGCGGTAGGGGTAGCGGGAGTTACGAGCAGTACTTC. Translated: CASSGRGSGSYEQYF. Based on the CDR3 plus reference TRBV9 and TRBJ2-7, the full variable domain is DSGVTQTPKHLITATGQRVTLRCSPRSGDLSVYWYQQSLDQGLQFLIQYYNGEERAKGNILERFSAQQFPDLHSELNLSSLELGDSALYFCASSGRGSGSYEQYFGPGTRLTVT.

This sequence joins TRBV9 and TRBJ2-5; 8 bases match TRBD2. Per the germline V gene, CDR1 is SGDLS and CDR2 is YYNGEE. J gave up 1 base and V 6 bases, and 5 bases lay outside the gene matches. This CDR3 has 14 amino acids. Here the CDR3 reads CASTGGGFQETQYF. The CDR3 nucleotides read TGTGCCAGCACCGGGGGGGGTTTCCAAGAGACCCAGTACTTC.

This clone was picked up a small number of times. The J gene is TRBJ1-2, the V gene TRBV5-6; 7 bases map to TRBD1. The CDR3 is made up of 13 amino acids. Germline V CDR1 and CDR2: SGHDT, YYEEEE. J lost 10 bases, V lost 3 bases, and 9 bases had no gene match. CDR3 amino acids: CASSSSSGTVYTF. Written as DNA, the CDR3 is TGTGCCAGCAGCTCGTCCTCCGGGACAGTCTACACCTTC.

This clone was counted between two and nine times. The CDR3 loop reads CASSPADTQYF. In DNA form, the CDR3 reads TGTGCCAGCAGTCCTGCAGATACGCAGTATTTT. The chain uses TRBV6-6 and TRBJ2-3, with no clear D. V was cut by 5 bases and J by 4 bases, with 4 bases left in between. The CDR3 is 11 amino acids. Germline assignment: CDR1 MNHNY and CDR2 SVGAGI (reference sequence).

The sample holds a few counts of this clone. The J gene is TRBJ2-4, the V gene TRBV25-1; 7 nucleotides agree with TRBD2. The CDR3 consists of 14 residues. Germline loops: CDR1 MGHDK, CDR2 SYGVNS. The ends lost 3 bases at V and 7 bases at J; junction bases unmatched: 6. Written as DNA, the CDR3 is TGTGCCAGCAGTGAGAAGGGAGGGACTAACATTCAGTACTTC. Protein sequence: CASSEKGGTNIQYF.

The chain uses TRBV6-5 and TRBJ2-5, with D maybe TRBD2 (6 bases). Trimming took 5 bases from V and 5 from J, leaving 15 bases between them. The CDR3 sequence is 14 residues long. The germline V gene encodes CDR1 MNHEY and CDR2 SVGAGI. Here the CDR3 reads CASSTTRTGETQYF. DNA of the CDR3: TGTGCCAGCAGTACGACTAGGACGGGTGAGACCCAGTACTTC.

This clone was counted between two and nine times. This rearrangement joins TRBV5-4 to TRBJ2-5; the D gene is possibly TRBD2 (7 bases). The DNA end is more similar to TRBJ2-7, so the J call may be wrong. CDR3 size: 14 residues. Germline V gene sequence: CDR1 SGHNT, CDR2 YYREEE (reference sequence). The CDR3: CASSLARGAYEQYF. CDR3 coding DNA: TGTGCCAGCAGCTTGGCCCGGGGGGCATACGAGCAGTACTTC.

This clone appeared a few times. In DNA, the CDR3 is TGTGCCAGCAGTTGGATCTACGGAGCGAACACTGAAGCTTTCTTT. It encodes CASSWIYGANTEAFF. The V and J genes are TRBV27 and TRBJ1-1; D is ambiguous. Germline V gene sequence: CDR1 MNHEY, CDR2 SMNVEV (reference sequence). The CDR3 length is 15 residues. V shed 4 bases and J shed 1 base, with 13 bases lying between them.

V gene TRBV6-5 combines with J gene TRBJ1-1, with D hard to call. Germline CDR1 and CDR2: MNHEY and SVGAGI. V shed 6 bases and J shed 5 bases, with 16 bases lying between them. The CDR3 runs 14 residues. CDR3 loop: CASSPSLPGTEAFF. DNA of the CDR3: TGTGCCAGCAGCCCGTCCCTCCCGGGGACTGAAGCTTTCTTT.

This clone has more than one count but fewer than ten. This chain joins TRBV7-9 and TRBJ1-2; weak D call: TRBD1 (5 bases). The CDR3 is 14 residues long. The germline gives CDR1 SEHNR, CDR2 FQNEAQ (reference sequence). V was shortened by 5 bases and J by 2 bases, with 12 bases between the two germline ends. This chain's CDR3 is CASSPRRTNYGYTF. The CDR3 coding sequence is TGTGCCAGCAGCCCAAGGCGGACAAACTATGGCTACACCTTC.

This clone turned up a few times. V gene TRBV18 combines with J gene TRBJ1-2; a possible D gene is TRBD1 (6 bases). Germline CDR1 reads KGHSH; CDR2 reads LQKENI. The CDR3 loop spans 13 amino acids. V lost 8 bases and J 2 bases, leaving 12 bases between the germline ends. This CDR3 is CASSDRSNYGYTF. The CDR3 DNA follows: TGTGCCAGCAGCGACAGGTCCAACTATGGCTACACCTTC.

The chain links TRBV5-4 to TRBJ2-1; TRBD2 agrees at 12 bases. Germline trimming cut 3 bases from V and 4 bases from J; bases unmatched to any gene: 5. This CDR3 contains 16 residues. The V gene's germline CDR1 is SGHNT and CDR2 YYREEE (reference sequence). CDR3 DNA: TGTGCCAGCAGCTCCCTGCTAGCGGGAGGGTACAATGAGCAGTTCTTC. Amino acid sequence: CASSSLLAGGYNEQFF.

The chain couples TRBV29-1 to TRBJ1-2, with a weak D call TRBD1 (6 bases). The length of the CDR3 is 12 residues. The V end lost 6 bases, the J end lost 2 bases, and 10 bases lay between the germline ends. The germline CDR1 and CDR2 sequences are SQVTM and ANQGSEA. CDR3 residues: CSVGDKNYGYTF. As DNA, the CDR3 is TGCAGCGTCGGGGACAAGAACTATGGCTACACCTTC.

V and J are TRBV7-8 and TRBJ2-7, with 10 bases that match TRBD1. CDR3 length: 14 residues. J gave up 5 bases and V 5 bases, and 6 bases lay outside the gene matches. Germline values: CDR1 SGHVS, CDR2 FQNEAQ. CDR3 sequence reads: CASSKTGGTHEQYF. DNA of the CDR3: TGTGCCAGCAGCAAGACAGGGGGCACCCACGAGCAGTACTTC.

V and J are TRBV5-5 and TRBJ1-4, with 7 bases identical to TRBD1. The germline gives CDR1 SGHKS, CDR2 YYEKEE (reference sequence). This CDR3 spans 16 amino acids. Unmatched junction bases numbered 13, after V lost 4 bases and J lost 7 bases. CDR3 region: CASSDRVPVQAEKLFF. The CDR3 nucleotides read TGTGCCAGCAGCGACAGGGTCCCCGTGCAGGCTGAAAAACTGTTTTTT.

This clone was seen a few times. Here the CDR3 reads CASRRNQGYPYEQYF. CDR3 DNA: TGTGCCAGCAGACGAAACCAGGGTTACCCCTACGAGCAGTACTTC. The chain carries TRBV27 and TRBJ2-7, with D tentatively TRBD1 (5 bases). The CDR3 contains 15 residues. V dropped 6 bases and J dropped 2 bases, with 17 bases sitting between them. CDR1 is MNHEY and CDR2 is SMNVEV in the germline V gene (reference sequence).

This chain connects TRBV11-2 to TRBJ2-1; possible D gene TRBD1, 5 bases. CDR3 length equals 16 residues. Germline CDR1 is SGHAT and CDR2 is FQNNGV. Trimming stripped 5 bases from V and 0 bases from J, with 14 bases between. CDR3 in DNA: TGTGCCAGCAGCGAAGGGGCTCGGAGCTCCTACAATGAGCAGTTCTTC. Translation gives CASSEGARSSYNEQFF.

This clone was observed a single time. The chain carries TRBV5-1 and TRBJ2-5; 11 bases are shared with TRBD2. Germline CDR1 and CDR2: SGHRS and YFSETQ. V lost 1 base, J lost 3 bases, and 8 bases stayed unmatched. This CDR3 comprises 17 residues. DNA of the CDR3: TGCGCCAGCAGCTTGAGCGGACTAGCGGGTCTAAAAGAGACCCAGTACTTC. Protein product: CASSLSGLAGLKETQYF.

The J gene is TRBJ2-1, the V gene TRBV10-1; TRBD2 matches at 8 bases. Germline CDR1 WNHNN, CDR2 SYGVQD (reference sequence). The V segment lost 3 bases and the J segment 8 bases; nucleotides outside the gene matches: 15. The CDR3 sequence is 17 residues long. CDR3 sequence (DNA): TGCGCCAGCAGTGATAGAGCCTCGGGAGGGCCATTCGATGAGCAGTTCTTC. The encoded protein is CASSDRASGGPFDEQFF.